The clone carrying this T cell receptor (beta chain) came up once. Its antigen is as yet unknown. From germline, CDR1 is LGHNA and CDR2 YNFKEQ. With 7 bases clipped from V and 10 bases from J, the junction kept 11 bases outside the gene matches. The CDR3 length is 13 residues. The data stem from a study of cytomegalovirus exposure and HLA in healthy donors. Study-level results: Associated with HLA alleles at 0.05 false discovery rate in a later analysis were 15,000 to 20,000 TCR beta sequences.

Primers included in the PCR were 60 Vbeta and 13 Jbeta primers. Using immunoSEQ multiplex PCR, the repertoire was profiled, and TCRdb retains in-frame clones only, with some absent. The sample lists around 140,000 clones, 60% to 85% occurring once. The sequence derives from a middle-aged man in good health and CMV-seropositive. Sequenced material: PBMCs. The chain joins TRBV4-2 to TRBJ2-7; 9 bases map to TRBD1. CDR3 sequence (DNA): TGTGCCAGCAAGGGGACAGGGTCTGAAGAACAGTACTTC. Its protein is CASKGTGSEEQYF.